The 21 T cell receptor beta chains below come from one sample, sequenced in a study of OX40 agonist ivuxolimab in advanced cancers. Clones were sequenced by immunoSEQ multiplex PCR, and TCRdb holds only the in-frame ones, with some missing. Of tens of thousands of clones in the sample, around 86% were seen once. The sequencing used CD4+ or CD8+ T cells sorted from blood, collected in a trial of the OX40 agonist ivuxolimab. The receptors come from an adult with an advanced solid tumor such as melanoma, head and neck, liver or kidney cancer.

The chain recombines TRBV6-6 with TRBJ1-3; 8 positions agree with TRBD1. The junction had 4 bases not matched to a gene; V was cut back by 5 bases and J by 4 bases. Germline V gene data show CDR1 as MNHNY and CDR2 as SVGAGI (reference sequence). The CDR3 runs to 14 residues. The CDR3 nucleotides are TGTGCCAGCAGTAAGACAGGGGTCGGAAACACCATATATTTT. Translation gives CASSKTGVGNTIYF.

This chain connects TRBV5-1 to TRBJ2-3; 11 bases line up with TRBD2. Trimming took 2 bases from V and 2 from J; bases not matched to a gene: 7. Germline CDR1 is SGHRS and CDR2 is YFSETQ. The CDR3 is 17 amino acids. The CDR3 DNA reads TGCGCCAGCAGCTTTCTAGCGGGGGGCGTCGACACAGATACGCAGTATTTT. Protein: CASSFLAGGVDTDTQYF.

The J gene is TRBJ1-2, the V gene TRBV9; D may be TRBD1 (6 bases). V was cut by 0 bases and J by 8 bases, with 11 bases left in between. Germline lookup yields CDR1 SGDLS and CDR2 YYNGEE. The CDR3 runs 13 residues. The CDR3 coding sequence is TGTGCCAGCAGCGTAGAACAGGGTGTCGGCTACACCTTC. Its translation: CASSVEQGVGYTF.

V and J are TRBV19 and TRBJ1-5, with D unresolved. Per germline, CDR1 LNHDA and CDR2 SQIVND (reference sequence). This CDR3 is built from 14 residues. Trimming took 3 bases from V and 7 from J, leaving 13 bases between them. The CDR3 nucleotides are TGTGCCAGTAGTATGATGGAGGTCAGCCAGCCCCAGCATTTT. It translates to CASSMMEVSQPQHF.

The chain recombines TRBV2 with TRBJ1-4; tentatively, D is TRBD1 (5 bases). The germline CDR1 and CDR2 sequences are SNHLY and FYNNEI. With 8 bases removed from V and 4 bases from J, the gap between germline ends came to 11 bases. The CDR3 is 13 amino acids. CDR3 amino acids: CASVGTLNEKLFF. The CDR3 nucleotides are TGTGCCAGCGTCGGGACCCTTAATGAAAAACTGTTTTTT.

V gene TRBV7-6 combines with J gene TRBJ1-2; D gene ambiguous. The CDR3 is made up of 14 amino acids. Germline V CDR1 and CDR2: SGHVS, FNYEAQ. The ends were cut back, 1 base at V and 7 bases at J, with 13 bases in the middle. The CDR3 sequence: CASSLGGGRGGYTF. The DNA for the CDR3 is TGTGCCAGCAGCTTAGGAGGAGGGCGCGGTGGCTACACCTTC.

This chain connects TRBV20-1 to TRBJ2-5; the D is unclear. This CDR3 region has 9 residues. Looked up from germline, CDR1 is DFQATT and CDR2 is SNEGSKA (reference sequence). CDR3 sequence (DNA): TGCAGAGCTTGCGAGACCCAGTACTTC. Encoded protein: CRACETQYF.

V usage is TRBV11-2 and J usage is TRBJ2-7; D gene ambiguous. V lost 4 bases and J lost 0, with 19 bases in between. The CDR3 extends over 17 amino acids. The germline V gene has CDR1 SGHAT and CDR2 FQNNGV. The CDR3 reads CASSSRAVRQSSYEQYF. The CDR3, as DNA: TGTGCCAGCAGCTCCAGAGCCGTGCGGCAGAGCTCCTACGAGCAGTACTTC.

CDR3 nucleotides: TGTGCCAGCTCTCGTTCGACGGTTCAGAATGGCTACACCTTC. This codes for CASSRSTVQNGYTF. The rearrangement joins TRBV18 to TRBJ1-2; D call uncertain. In germline, CDR1 is KGHSH, CDR2 LQKENI. The V end lost 6 bases, the J end lost 6 bases, and 17 bases lay between the germline ends. The CDR3 totals 14 residues.

The CDR3 is CASSWQRDTQYF. DNA for the CDR3: TGTGCCAGCAGCTGGCAGCGGGATACGCAGTATTTT. J is TRBJ2-3 and V is TRBV7-9; TRBD2 is a possible D gene (5 bases). Deletions cut 4 bases from V and 6 bases from J, with 8 bases between. The germline V gene encodes CDR1 SEHNR and CDR2 FQNEAQ (reference sequence). The CDR3 runs to 12 residues.

The gene calls are TRBV30 and TRBJ2-7; D is ambiguous. CDR3 length: 12 amino acids. CDR1 is GTSNPN, CDR2 SVGIG, per germline (reference sequence). V was trimmed by 2 bases and J by 4 bases, leaving 9 bases between them. In DNA, the CDR3 is TGTGCCTGGAGTCGGGTAAGGTACGAGCAGTACTTC. Residues: CAWSRVRYEQYF.

The chain has TRBV30 and TRBJ2-3; 8 bases map to TRBD1. With 2 bases clipped from V and 2 bases from J, the junction kept 6 bases outside the gene matches. This CDR3 spans 15 amino acids. Per the germline V gene, CDR1 is GTSNPN and CDR2 is SVGIG (reference sequence). The CDR3 region has the DNA TGTGCCTGGAGTCGACAGGGGACAGCCACAGATACGCAGTATTTT. The encoded protein is CAWSRQGTATDTQYF.

The J gene is TRBJ1-6, the V gene TRBV7-9; TRBD1 is a possible D gene (6 bases). The germline V gene has CDR1 SEHNR and CDR2 FQNEAQ (reference sequence). Trimming took 1 base from V and 9 from J, leaving 10 bases between them. The length of the CDR3 is 14 residues. The CDR3 loop reads CASSLVQGSSPLHF. CDR3 sequence (DNA): TGTGCCAGCAGCTTAGTACAGGGTAGTTCACCCCTCCACTTT.

The J gene is TRBJ2-3, the V gene TRBV7-9; 9 bases map to TRBD1. V gave up 1 base and J gave up 4 bases; unmatched junction bases: 3. Per germline, CDR1 SEHNR and CDR2 FQNEAQ (reference sequence). CDR3 length: 15 residues. As DNA, the CDR3 is TGTGCCAGCAGCTTAGGGGACAGGGACGCAGATACGCAGTATTTT. Its protein is CASSLGDRDADTQYF.

The chain combines TRBV27 with TRBJ1-6, with 8 bases identical to TRBD1. The germline V gene encodes CDR1 MNHEY and CDR2 SMNVEV (reference sequence). This CDR3 contains 16 residues. V trimming: 6 bases; J trimming: 6 bases; junction bases outside the gene matches: 10. CDR3 nucleotides: TGTGCCAGCAGACCATCGACAGGGGTGGGTAATTCACCCCTCCACTTT. Translation: CASRPSTGVGNSPLHF.

This chain connects TRBV5-1 to TRBJ1-2; D gene ambiguous. Germline CDR1 and CDR2: SGHRS and YFSETQ. The ends were cut back, 2 bases at V and 4 bases at J, with 9 bases in the middle. There are 13 residues in the CDR3. The CDR3 DNA follows: TGCGCCAGCAGCTTCACAGAAGTCTATGGCTACACCTTC. Amino acid sequence: CASSFTEVYGYTF. Complete variable domain (other parts from reference TRBV5-1 and TRBJ1-2): KAGVTQTPRYLIKTRGQQVTLSCSPISGHRSVSWYQQTPGQGLQFLFEYFSETQRNKGNFPGRFSGRQFSNSRSEMNVSTLELGDSALYLCASSFTEVYGYTFGSGTRLTVV.

This clone has only one observation. The genes are TRBV19 and TRBJ1-5, with D hard to call. In germline, CDR1 is LNHDA, CDR2 SQIVND (reference sequence). V was clipped by 5 bases and J by 4 bases, with 18 bases between them. The CDR3 sequence is 16 residues long. For the CDR3, the DNA is TGTGCCAGTAGTCCCGCTGATGTTAGGACTAATCAGCCCCAGCATTTT. This sequence encodes CASSPADVRTNQPQHF.

The chain combines TRBV6-5 with TRBJ1-1; maybe TRBD1 (5 bases). V lost 7 bases and J lost 3, with 12 bases in between. The germline V gene encodes CDR1 MNHEY and CDR2 SVGAGI. CDR3 length: 13 amino acids. The CDR3 here is CASTGSGYTEAFF. CDR3 nucleotides: TGTGCCAGCACCGGATCAGGGTACACTGAAGCTTTCTTT.

This chain links TRBV7-6 with TRBJ1-3; D is ambiguous. Trimming cost V 5 bases and J 4 bases, with 15 bases left between them. Germline loops: CDR1 SGHVS, CDR2 FNYEAQ. The CDR3 is 15 residues long. The CDR3 nucleotides are TGTGCCAGCAGCGCGGACGGCCCCTTCGGAAACACCATATATTTT. Translating gives CASSADGPFGNTIYF. Variable domain in full (rest from reference TRBV7-6 and TRBJ1-3): GAGVSQSPRYKVTKRGQDVALRCDPISGHVSLYWYRQALGQGPEFLTYFNYEAQQDKSGLPNDRFSAERPEGSISTLTIQRTEQRDSAMYRCASSADGPFGNTIYFGEGSWLTVV.

This clone was detected only a few times. The chain is built from TRBV7-2 and TRBJ1-1; D is unresolved. Looked up from germline, CDR1 is SGHTA and CDR2 is FQGNSA. The CDR3 is 14 residues long. Trimming pared 1 base from V and 1 base from J, leaving 7 bases between. The chain's CDR3 is CASSLVSGNTEAFF. CDR3 in DNA: TGTGCCAGCAGCTTAGTATCCGGGAACACTGAAGCTTTCTTT.

The chain links TRBV18 to TRBJ1-1; no firm D call. With 5 bases removed from V and 0 bases from J, the gap between germline ends came to 10 bases. The CDR3 has 14 amino acids. Germline CDR1 reads KGHSH; CDR2 reads LQKENI. CDR3 residues: CASSRRQMNTEAFF. The CDR3 DNA reads TGTGCCAGCTCAAGGCGTCAGATGAACACTGAAGCTTTCTTT.